Following are 12 T cell receptor beta chains from one sample sequenced in a study of shared clonotypes between healthy human individuals. Clones were sequenced by immunoSEQ multiplex PCR, and TCRdb holds only the in-frame ones, with some missing. Of about 1 million clones detected, around 78% appear once; the ten largest clones hold under 0.65%. The sequencing input was memory CD4+ T cells from PBMCs. Noted subset: CD45RA-negative fraction. The source is a man between 18 and 35 years old in good health. Some clones in this sample may be carry-over from other donors' samples.

The J gene is TRBJ1-6, the V gene TRBV30; 11 positions agree with TRBD1. The CDR3 consists of 14 residues. Losses at the gene ends were 5 bases for V and 7 bases for J; bases not matched to a gene: 4. Germline-derived CDR1 and CDR2 are GTSNPN and SVGIG (reference sequence). This CDR3 is CAWGQGASNSPLHF. The CDR3, as DNA: TGTGCCTGGGGACAGGGGGCTTCCAATTCACCCCTCCACTTT.

V is TRBV29-1 and J is TRBJ2-7, with 10 bases matching TRBD1. The CDR3 covers 13 residues. V gave up 6 bases and J gave up 6 bases; unmatched junction bases: 8. The germline CDR1 and CDR2 sequences are SQVTM and ANQGSEA. CDR3 sequence reads: CSVGAGTGVEQYF. The CDR3 DNA reads as TGCAGCGTGGGGGCCGGGACAGGGGTCGAGCAGTACTTC.

The chain has TRBV4-2 and TRBJ2-2, with D perhaps matching TRBD1 or TRBD2 (5 bases each). Trimming cost V 3 bases and J 6 bases, with 20 bases left between them. Germline V gene lookup returns CDR1 LGHNA and CDR2 YNFKEQ. The CDR3 totals 17 residues. CDR3 in amino acids: CASSQIRDRSGSGELFF. CDR3 in DNA: TGTGCCAGCAGCCAGATCCGGGACCGCTCCGGGTCCGGGGAGCTGTTTTTT.

The chain is built from TRBV6-5 and TRBJ1-1, with TRBD1 as a possible D gene (5 bases). The V gene lost 0 bases and the J gene lost 5 bases, with 10 bases spanning the gap. From germline, CDR1 is MNHEY and CDR2 SVGAGI. CDR3 length: 14 residues. The DNA for the CDR3 is TGTGCCAGCAGTTACTCGACAGTCCGGACTGAAGCTTTCTTT. Translating it yields CASSYSTVRTEAFF.

Comments on this clone: It may be a read error: a sequence one base away is much more abundant. Other DNA sequences in the sample encode the same CDR3. The V call is TRBV6-6, the J call TRBJ2-7; 9 nucleotides match TRBD1. CDR3 length: 15 amino acids. Germline CDR1 reads MNHNY; CDR2 reads SVGAGI (reference sequence). The V and J ends lost 0 bases and 1 base, in that order; junction bases with no gene match: 1. The CDR3 DNA reads TGTGCCAGCAGTTACTCGGGACAGGGATCCTACGAGCAGTACTTC. It is translated as CASSYSGQGSYEQYF.

The CDR3: CASSPGVAGGTGELFF. The DNA for the CDR3 is TGTGCCAGCAGCCCAGGGGTAGCGGGAGGGACCGGGGAGCTGTTTTTT. The chain is built from TRBV11-1 and TRBJ2-2; the match to TRBD2 covers 11 bases. The CDR3 totals 16 residues. V lost 5 bases to trimming and J lost 5 bases; unmatched junction nucleotides: 7. CDR1 is SGHAT, CDR2 FQDESV, per germline (reference sequence).

This clone has only a few counts. Other DNA sequences in this sample translate to the same CDR3. J is TRBJ2-7 and V is TRBV29-1, with no clear D. Germline CDR1 and CDR2: SQVTM and ANQGSEA. V lost 4 bases, J lost 4 bases, and 11 bases lay in between. The CDR3 sequence is 12 residues long. In DNA form, the CDR3 reads TGCAGCGTTGGAGACTCCCTTTACGAGCAGTACTTC. Translating gives CSVGDSLYEQYF.

This clone was seen more than once but under ten times. The chain recombines TRBV30 with TRBJ1-1, with 8 bases identical to TRBD1. Per the germline V gene, CDR1 is GTSNPN and CDR2 is SVGIG (reference sequence). Losses at the gene ends were 3 bases for V and 3 bases for J; bases not matched to a gene: 9. The CDR3 has 15 residues. The CDR3 region is CAWRARTGRYTEAFF. The CDR3 DNA is TGTGCCTGGAGGGCCCGGACAGGGCGGTACACTGAAGCTTTCTTT.

V usage is TRBV2 and J usage is TRBJ1-5, with D possibly being TRBD1 (5 bases). With 3 bases removed from V and 6 bases from J, the gap between germline ends came to 12 bases. In germline, CDR1 is SNHLY, CDR2 FYNNEI. CDR3 length: 14 residues. DNA for the CDR3: TGTGCCAGCAGTGACCTGACGGGGGGTCAGCCCCAGCATTTT. Translation gives CASSDLTGGQPQHF.

This chain uses TRBV9 with TRBJ2-3; 12 bases are a match to TRBD2. After removal of 3 bases from V and 4 bases from J, the junction contained 12 bases not matched to a gene. This CDR3 is built from 18 residues. In germline, CDR1 is SGDLS, CDR2 YYNGEE. The CDR3 is CASSGGLAGWGGADTQYF. The CDR3 bases are TGTGCCAGCAGCGGGGGACTAGCGGGCTGGGGAGGGGCAGATACGCAGTATTTT.

The chain employs TRBV6-6 and TRBJ1-2, with 11 positions matching TRBD1. Trimming at V came to 7 bases and at J to 1 base, leaving 5 bases not matched to a gene. The CDR3 runs 15 residues. Germline V CDR1 and CDR2: MNHNY, SVGAGI (reference sequence). The CDR3 bases are TGTGCCAGCACCGGACAGGGGGCGATTAACTATGGCTACACCTTC. This translates into CASTGQGAINYGYTF.

This clone appeared a few times. The J gene is TRBJ2-4, the V gene TRBV5-4; 9 nucleotides align to TRBD1. V shed 5 bases and J 0 bases; nucleotides not matched to a gene: 12. The CDR3 loop spans 18 amino acids. Germline V CDR1 and CDR2: SGHNT, YYREEE (reference sequence). The CDR3 protein is CASSPAGQGALAKNIQYF. Written as DNA, the CDR3 is TGTGCCAGCAGTCCCGCGGGACAGGGCGCCCTAGCCAAAAACATTCAGTACTTC.